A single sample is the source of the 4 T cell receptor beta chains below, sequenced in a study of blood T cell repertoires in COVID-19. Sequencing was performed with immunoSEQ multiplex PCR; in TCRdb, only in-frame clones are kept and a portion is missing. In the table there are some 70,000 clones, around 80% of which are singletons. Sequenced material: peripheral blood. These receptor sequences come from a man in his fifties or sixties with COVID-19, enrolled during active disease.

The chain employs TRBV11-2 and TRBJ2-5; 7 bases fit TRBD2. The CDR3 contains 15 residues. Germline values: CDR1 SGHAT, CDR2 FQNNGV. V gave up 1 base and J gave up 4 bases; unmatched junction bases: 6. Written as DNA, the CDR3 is TGTGCCAGCAGCTTAGTGCGGGGGTTGCCAGAGACCCAGTACTTC. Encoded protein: CASSLVRGLPETQYF.

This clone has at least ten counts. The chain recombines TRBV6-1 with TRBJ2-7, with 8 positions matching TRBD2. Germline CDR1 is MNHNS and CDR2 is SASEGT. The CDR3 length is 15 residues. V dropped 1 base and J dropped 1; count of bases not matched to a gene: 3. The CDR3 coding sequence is TGTGCCAGCAGTGAAGGTAGCGGGACTTCCTACGAGCAGTACTTC. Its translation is CASSEGSGTSYEQYF.

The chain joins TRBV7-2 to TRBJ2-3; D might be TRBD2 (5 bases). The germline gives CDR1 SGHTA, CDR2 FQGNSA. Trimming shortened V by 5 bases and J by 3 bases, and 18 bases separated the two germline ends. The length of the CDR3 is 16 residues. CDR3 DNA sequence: TGTGCCAGCAGCCCAAAGCCCGGGAAGGAGACAGATACGCAGTATTTT. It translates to CASSPKPGKETDTQYF.

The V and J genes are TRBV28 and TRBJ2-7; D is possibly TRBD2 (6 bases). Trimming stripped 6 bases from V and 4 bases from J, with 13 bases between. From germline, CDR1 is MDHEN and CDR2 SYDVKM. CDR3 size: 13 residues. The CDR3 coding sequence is TGTGCCAGCAGCCCCGGACTAAAATACGAGCAGTACTTC. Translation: CASSPGLKYEQYF.